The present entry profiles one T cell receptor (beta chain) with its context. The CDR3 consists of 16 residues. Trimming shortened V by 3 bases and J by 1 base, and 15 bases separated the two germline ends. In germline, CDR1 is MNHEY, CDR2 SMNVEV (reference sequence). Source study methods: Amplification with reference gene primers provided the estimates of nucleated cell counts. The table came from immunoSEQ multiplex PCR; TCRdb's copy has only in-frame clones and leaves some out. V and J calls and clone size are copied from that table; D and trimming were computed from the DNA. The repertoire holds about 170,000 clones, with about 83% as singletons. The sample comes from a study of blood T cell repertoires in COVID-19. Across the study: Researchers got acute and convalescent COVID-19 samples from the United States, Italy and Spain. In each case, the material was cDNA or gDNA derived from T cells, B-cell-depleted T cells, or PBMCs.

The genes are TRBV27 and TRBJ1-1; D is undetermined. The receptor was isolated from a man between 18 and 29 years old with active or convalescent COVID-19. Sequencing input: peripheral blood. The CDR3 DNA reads TGTGCCAGCAGTTTGGAGGTCAGCCTAACGAACACTGAAGCTTTCTTT. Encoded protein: CASSLEVSLTNTEAFF.